A single sample is the source of the 4 T cell receptor beta chains below, sequenced in a study of cytotoxic CD8 clonotypes in ibrutinib-treated CLL. TCRdb's copy holds only in-frame clones and misses some; the assay was immunoSEQ multiplex PCR. The table shows approximately 150,000 clones, with roughly 88% occurring only once. The specimen was PBMCs, collected at disease progression, from a patient treated with ibrutinib. The receptor set was obtained from a human donor with chronic lymphocytic leukemia.

DNA of the CDR3: TGTGCCAGCAGTGAAGGGGACACCGGGGAGCTGTTTTTT. Residues: CASSEGDTGELFF. The chain recombines TRBV6-1 with TRBJ2-2; D unresolved. Germline V gene lookup returns CDR1 MNHNS and CDR2 SASEGT. The germline V and J ends were trimmed by 1 base and 3 bases, with 3 bases remaining between them. The CDR3 is 13 residues long.

The chain links TRBV4-1 to TRBJ2-2; 8 bases fit TRBD2. The junction had 9 bases not matched to a gene; V was cut back by 4 bases and J by 2 bases. The CDR3 runs to 17 residues. From germline, CDR1 is MGHRA and CDR2 YSYEKL. CDR3 in amino acids: CASSPQSGTSNTGELFF. CDR3 nucleotide sequence: TGCGCCAGCAGCCCCCAATCCGGGACTAGTAACACCGGGGAGCTGTTTTTT.

The chain recombines TRBV9 with TRBJ1-1, with TRBD1 matching over 7 bases. J lost 1 base, V lost 0 bases, and 18 bases had no gene match. Germline-derived CDR1 and CDR2 are SGDLS and YYNGEE. The CDR3 is made up of 20 amino acids. The CDR3 is CASSVASSTGKELTNTEAFF. The DNA for the CDR3 is TGTGCCAGCAGCGTAGCCTCCTCGACAGGGAAGGAACTGACGAACACTGAAGCTTTCTTT.

The gene calls are TRBV6-5 and TRBJ2-7; 8 nucleotides align to TRBD1. The CDR3 totals 12 residues. Per germline, CDR1 MNHEY and CDR2 SVGAGI. V was clipped by 6 bases and J by 5 bases; unmatched bases: 3. The CDR3 sequence is CASSLTGDEQYF. CDR3 bases: TGTGCCAGCAGCTTGACAGGGGACGAGCAGTACTTC.